Below, 17 T cell receptor beta chains from the same sample are listed, as sequenced in a study of blood T cell repertoires in COVID-19. Only in-frame clones appear in the TCRdb table, and some are missing; sequencing was by immunoSEQ multiplex PCR. The table records 310,000 or so clones, roughly 90% of them present only once. Material for sequencing was peripheral blood. The receptors here all came from a woman between 25 and 40 years old with COVID-19, enrolled during active disease.

The rearrangement joins TRBV6-4 to TRBJ2-2; tentatively, D is TRBD2 (6 bases). The V gene lost 3 bases and the J gene lost 6 bases, with 17 bases spanning the gap. CDR1 and CDR2 (germline): MRHNA, SNTAGT. The CDR3 has 16 residues. CDR3 region: CASSEWRGWEAGELFF. The CDR3 DNA sequence: TGTGCCAGCAGTGAGTGGAGGGGTTGGGAGGCCGGGGAGCTGTTTTTT.

Of note for this clone: This CDR3 is also generated by other DNA sequences in the sample. The chain carries TRBV28 and TRBJ2-3, with 7 bases lining up with TRBD1. The CDR3 covers 13 residues. V lost 6 bases to trimming and J lost 1 base; unmatched junction nucleotides: 1. Germline assignment: CDR1 MDHEN and CDR2 SYDVKM. The DNA for the CDR3 is TGTGCCAGCAGAGGACAGGGCACAGATACGCAGTATTTT. Protein: CASRGQGTDTQYF.

In its sample, this clone was seen once. V usage is TRBV3-1 (or the pseudogene TRBV3-2) and J usage is TRBJ1-1; 10 positions match TRBD1. There are 15 residues in the CDR3. V trimming: 3 bases; J trimming: 6 bases; junction bases outside the gene matches: 7. Germline V gene sequence: CDR1 LGHDT, CDR2 YNNKEL (reference sequence). As DNA, the CDR3 is TGTGCCAGCAGCCACACACCGGGACAGGGGTCTGAAGCTTTCTTT. Translation: CASSHTPGQGSEAFF.

The rearrangement links TRBV5-1 to TRBJ1-3, with D perhaps TRBD1 (6 bases). The CDR3 length is 15 residues. V dropped 3 bases and J dropped 0 bases, with 10 bases sitting between them. Germline assignment: CDR1 SGHRS and CDR2 YFSETQ. The chain's CDR3 is CASSSTGDSGNTIYF. The CDR3 DNA follows: TGCGCCAGCAGCTCGACAGGAGACTCTGGAAACACCATATATTTT.

This clone was seen only once. This rearrangement joins TRBV3-1 (or the pseudogene TRBV3-2) to TRBJ1-6; unclear D gene. V was clipped by 3 bases and J by 7 bases, with 4 bases between them. This CDR3 has 12 amino acids. Germline values: CDR1 LGHDT, CDR2 YNNKEL (reference sequence). The CDR3 here is CASSHINSPLHF. Written as DNA, the CDR3 is TGTGCCAGCAGCCATATCAATTCACCCCTCCACTTT.

This clone appeared once. V usage is TRBV11-3 and J usage is TRBJ2-3, with TRBD2 matching 7 bases. Trimming removed 5 bases from V and 4 bases from J; junction bases left unmatched: 6. The CDR3 covers 14 residues. Germline V gene lookup returns CDR1 SGHNT and CDR2 YENEEA. CDR3 coding DNA: TGTGCCAGCAGCGAAGTAGCGGGTTCAGATACGCAGTATTTT. This encodes CASSEVAGSDTQYF.

The chain has TRBV28 and TRBJ2-1, with D perhaps TRBD2 (5 bases). There are 15 residues in the CDR3. CDR1 is MDHEN and CDR2 is SYDVKM in the germline V gene. V was pared by 7 bases and J by 0 bases, with 13 bases between. Here the CDR3 DNA reads TGTGCCAGCACCCTAAGCGGTAGCTCCTACAATGAGCAGTTCTTC. Its translation: CASTLSGSSYNEQFF.

This chain connects TRBV6-5 to TRBJ2-7; 9 nucleotides match TRBD2. V lost 6 bases, J lost 9 bases, and 15 bases stayed unmatched. Per the germline V gene, CDR1 is MNHEY and CDR2 is SVGAGI. The CDR3 is made up of 15 amino acids. CDR3 in amino acids: CASSPGGSGSIVQYF. The CDR3 region has the DNA TGTGCCAGCAGCCCAGGGGGTAGCGGGAGCATTGTGCAGTACTTC.

The chain carries TRBV29-1 and TRBJ1-1; TRBD1 matches 7 bases. Germline values: CDR1 SQVTM, CDR2 ANQGSEA. The V gene end was trimmed by 3 bases and the J gene end by 0 bases; junction bases not matched to a gene: 4. The CDR3 totals 14 residues. Written as DNA, the CDR3 is TGCAGCGTTGACAGGGGGAACATGAACACTGAAGCTTTCTTT. It encodes CSVDRGNMNTEAFF.

The chain carries TRBV24-1 and TRBJ1-5, with D unresolved. The V gene lost 4 bases and the J gene lost 11 bases, with 14 bases spanning the gap. The germline V gene encodes CDR1 KGHDR and CDR2 SFDVKD. This CDR3 contains 13 residues. The CDR3 here is CATSDPQAPTQHF. Here the CDR3 DNA reads TGTGCCACCAGTGACCCTCAAGCGCCGACCCAGCATTTT.

The chain joins TRBV7-3 to TRBJ1-4; a possible D gene is TRBD1 (6 bases). Between the trimmed V and J ends, which lost 0 bases and 7 bases, there was a span of 12 bases. The CDR3 consists of 15 residues. Looked up from germline, CDR1 is SGHTA and CDR2 is FQGTGA. The CDR3 sequence: CASSLTGARSEKLFF. The CDR3 DNA reads TGTGCCAGCAGCTTAACGGGGGCGCGGAGTGAAAAACTGTTTTTT. Full variable domain (rest looked up from reference TRBV7-3 and TRBJ1-4): GAGVSQTPSNKVTEKGKYVELRCDPISGHTALYWYRQSLGQGPEFLIYFQGTGAADDSGLPNDRFFAVRPEGSVSTLKIQRTERGDSAVYLCASSLTGARSEKLFFGSGTQLSVL.

The chain uses TRBV4-3 and TRBJ2-2; D call uncertain. The CDR3 is 15 residues long. V shed 0 bases and J shed 5 bases, with 10 bases lying between them. CDR1 and CDR2 (germline): LGHNA, YSLEER. The CDR3 DNA sequence: TGCGCCAGCAGCCAAGAAGGTAAGGAGACCGGGGAGCTGTTTTTT. This translates into CASSQEGKETGELFF.

This chain links TRBV9 with TRBJ2-5, with TRBD2 identical over 15 bases. The CDR3 is 18 amino acids. CDR1 SGDLS and CDR2 YYNGEE come from the germline V gene. Trimming at V came to 0 bases and at J to 2 bases, leaving 5 bases not matched to a gene. This CDR3 is CASSVATGTSGGQETQYF. CDR3 in DNA: TGTGCCAGCAGCGTAGCTACAGGGACTAGCGGGGGGCAAGAGACCCAGTACTTC.

This sequence joins TRBV30 and TRBJ2-7, with TRBD2 as a possible D gene (6 bases). CDR1 and CDR2 from the germline V gene are GTSNPN and SVGIG (reference sequence). This CDR3 contains 13 residues. V lost 2 bases and J lost 7, with 15 bases in between. The CDR3 sequence: CAWSTGAWSEQYF. DNA of the CDR3: TGTGCCTGGAGTACGGGAGCCTGGTCGGAGCAGTACTTC.

V and J are TRBV9 and TRBJ2-3; 10 nucleotides line up with TRBD2. The V gene's germline CDR1 is SGDLS and CDR2 YYNGEE. The length of the CDR3 is 15 residues. Unmatched junction bases numbered 2, after V lost 3 bases and J lost 1 base. The CDR3 region is CASSAGTSGTDTQYF. CDR3 in DNA: TGTGCCAGCAGCGCCGGGACTAGCGGCACAGATACGCAGTATTTT.

The J gene is TRBJ1-5, the V gene TRBV7-2; 8 bases fit TRBD1. The junction had 18 bases not matched to a gene; V was cut back by 2 bases and J by 9 bases. The CDR3 has 18 residues. The germline gives CDR1 SGHTA, CDR2 FQGNSA. CDR3 in DNA: TGTGCCAGCAGCTTACGCTCACCGCAGGGGGCCATTAGTCGGCCCCAGCATTTT. Translated, it gives CASSLRSPQGAISRPQHF.

The genes are TRBV27 and TRBJ2-1, with D tentatively TRBD1 (5 bases). This CDR3 contains 15 residues. Germline V gives CDR1 MNHEY, CDR2 SMNVEV (reference sequence). V lost 3 bases and J lost 0, with 9 bases in between. CDR3: CASSFRQSSYNEQFF. In DNA, the CDR3 is TGTGCCAGCAGTTTCCGACAGAGCTCCTACAATGAGCAGTTCTTC.